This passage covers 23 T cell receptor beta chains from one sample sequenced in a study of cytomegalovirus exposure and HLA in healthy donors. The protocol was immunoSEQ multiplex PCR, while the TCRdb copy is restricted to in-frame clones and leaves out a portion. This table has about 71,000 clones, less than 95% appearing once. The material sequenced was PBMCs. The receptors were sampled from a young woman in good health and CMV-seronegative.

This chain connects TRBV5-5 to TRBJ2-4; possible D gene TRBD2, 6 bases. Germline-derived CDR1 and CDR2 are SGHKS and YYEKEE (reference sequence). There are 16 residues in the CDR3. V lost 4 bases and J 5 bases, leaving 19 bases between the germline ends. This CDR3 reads CASSAREMGRENIQYF. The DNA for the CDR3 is TGTGCCAGCAGCGCCCGGGAGATGGGACGGGAAAACATTCAGTACTTC.

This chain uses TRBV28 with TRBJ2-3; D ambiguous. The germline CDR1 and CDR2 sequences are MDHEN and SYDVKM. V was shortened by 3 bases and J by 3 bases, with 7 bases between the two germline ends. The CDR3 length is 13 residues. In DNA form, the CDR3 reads TGTGCCAGCAGTTTCCGCGGAACAGATACGCAGTATTTT. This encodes CASSFRGTDTQYF. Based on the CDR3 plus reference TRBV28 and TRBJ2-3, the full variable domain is DVKVTQSSRYLVKRTGEKVFLECVQDMDHENMFWYRQDPGLGLRLIYFSYDVKMKEKGDIPEGYSVSREKKERFSLILESASTNQTSMYLCASSFRGTDTQYFGPGTRLTVL.

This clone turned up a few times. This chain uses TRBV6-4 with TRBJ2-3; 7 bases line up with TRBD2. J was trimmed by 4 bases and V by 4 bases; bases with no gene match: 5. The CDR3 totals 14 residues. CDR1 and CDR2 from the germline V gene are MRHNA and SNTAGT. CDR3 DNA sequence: TGTGCCAGCAGTGCGGCGGGAGTGGCAGATACGCAGTATTTT. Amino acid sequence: CASSAAGVADTQYF.

The CDR3 DNA is TGTGCCACCAGCAGAGGACGGATGGAGGGCAAAAACATTCAGTACTTC. This translates into CATSRGRMEGKNIQYF. This sequence joins TRBV15 and TRBJ2-4; D is possibly TRBD2 (6 bases). The germline CDR1 and CDR2 sequences are LNHNV and YYDKDF (reference sequence). V was clipped by 1 base and J by 3 bases, with 13 bases between them. This CDR3 has 16 amino acids.

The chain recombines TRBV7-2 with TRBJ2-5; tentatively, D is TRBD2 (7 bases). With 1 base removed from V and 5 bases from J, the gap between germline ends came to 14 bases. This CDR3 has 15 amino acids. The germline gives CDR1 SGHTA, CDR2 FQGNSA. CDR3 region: CASSLDGGPPETQYF. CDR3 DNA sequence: TGTGCCAGCAGCTTAGACGGGGGGCCCCCTGAGACCCAGTACTTC.

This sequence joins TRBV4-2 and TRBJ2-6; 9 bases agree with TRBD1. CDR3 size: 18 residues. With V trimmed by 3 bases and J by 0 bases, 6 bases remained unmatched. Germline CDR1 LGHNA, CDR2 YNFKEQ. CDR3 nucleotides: TGTGCCAGCAGCCAGGGTTGGACAGGGGCCTCTGGGGCCAACGTCCTGACTTTC. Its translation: CASSQGWTGASGANVLTF.

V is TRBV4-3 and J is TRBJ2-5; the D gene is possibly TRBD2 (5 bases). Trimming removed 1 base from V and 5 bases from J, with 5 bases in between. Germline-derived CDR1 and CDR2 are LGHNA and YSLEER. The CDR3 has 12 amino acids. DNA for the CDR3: TGCGCCAGCAGCCAAGGAGGGGAGACCCAGTACTTC. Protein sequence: CASSQGGETQYF.

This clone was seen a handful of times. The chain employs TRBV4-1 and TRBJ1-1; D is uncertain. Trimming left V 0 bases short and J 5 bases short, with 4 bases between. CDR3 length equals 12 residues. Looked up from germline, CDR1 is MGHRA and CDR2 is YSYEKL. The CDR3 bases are TGCGCCAGCAGCCAAGATCTTACTGAAGCTTTCTTT. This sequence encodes CASSQDLTEAFF.

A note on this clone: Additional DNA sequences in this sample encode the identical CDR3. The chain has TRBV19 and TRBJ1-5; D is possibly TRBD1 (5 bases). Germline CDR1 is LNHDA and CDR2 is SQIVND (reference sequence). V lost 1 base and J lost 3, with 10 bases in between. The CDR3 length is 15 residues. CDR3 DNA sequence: TGTGCCAGTAGTATAGGGGGACTGTCCAATCAGCCCCAGCATTTT. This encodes CASSIGGLSNQPQHF.

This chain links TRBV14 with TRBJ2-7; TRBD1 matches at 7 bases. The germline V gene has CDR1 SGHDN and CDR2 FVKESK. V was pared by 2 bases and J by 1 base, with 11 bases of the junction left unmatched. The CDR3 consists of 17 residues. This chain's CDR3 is CASSQTRDSRFSYEQYF. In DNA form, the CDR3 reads TGTGCCAGCAGCCAAACGAGGGACAGCAGATTTTCCTACGAGCAGTACTTC.

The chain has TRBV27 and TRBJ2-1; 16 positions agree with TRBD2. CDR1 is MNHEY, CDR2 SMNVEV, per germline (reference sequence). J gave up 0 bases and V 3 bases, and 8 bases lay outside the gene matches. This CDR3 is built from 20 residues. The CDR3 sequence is CASSFLGTSGRAFSYNEQFF. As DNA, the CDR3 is TGTGCCAGCAGTTTCCTCGGGACTAGCGGGAGGGCCTTCTCCTACAATGAGCAGTTCTTC.

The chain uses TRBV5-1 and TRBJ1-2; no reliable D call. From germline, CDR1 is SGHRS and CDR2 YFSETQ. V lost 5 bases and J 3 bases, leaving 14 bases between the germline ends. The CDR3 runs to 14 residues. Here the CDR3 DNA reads TGCGCCAGCAGGAGGGTACAAGGCGACTATGGCTACACCTTC. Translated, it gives CASRRVQGDYGYTF.

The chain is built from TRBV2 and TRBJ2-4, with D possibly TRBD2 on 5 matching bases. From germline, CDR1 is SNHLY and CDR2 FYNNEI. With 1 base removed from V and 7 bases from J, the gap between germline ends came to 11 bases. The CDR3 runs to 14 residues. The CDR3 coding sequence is TGTGCCAGCAGTGAAGTGTATGGAGGTAACATTCAGTACTTC. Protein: CASSEVYGGNIQYF.

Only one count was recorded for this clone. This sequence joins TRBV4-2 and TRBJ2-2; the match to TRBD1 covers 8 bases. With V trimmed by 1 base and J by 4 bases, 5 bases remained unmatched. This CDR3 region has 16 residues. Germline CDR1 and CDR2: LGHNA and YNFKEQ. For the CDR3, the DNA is TGTGCCAGCAGCCAAGTCGTGGACAGGGCCACCGGGGAGCTGTTTTTT. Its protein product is CASSQVVDRATGELFF.

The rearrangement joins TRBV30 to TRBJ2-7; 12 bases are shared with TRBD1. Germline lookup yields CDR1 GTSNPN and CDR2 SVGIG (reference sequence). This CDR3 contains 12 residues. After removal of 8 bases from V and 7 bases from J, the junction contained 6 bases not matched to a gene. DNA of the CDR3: TGTGCCGGGGGACAGGGGGCTGAAGAGCAGTACTTC. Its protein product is CAGGQGAEEQYF.

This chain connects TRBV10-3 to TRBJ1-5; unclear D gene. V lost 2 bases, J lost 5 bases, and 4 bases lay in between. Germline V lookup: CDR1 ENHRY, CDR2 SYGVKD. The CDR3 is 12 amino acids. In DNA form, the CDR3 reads TGTGCCATCAGTGAGCCAGATCAGCCCCAGCATTTT. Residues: CAISEPDQPQHF.

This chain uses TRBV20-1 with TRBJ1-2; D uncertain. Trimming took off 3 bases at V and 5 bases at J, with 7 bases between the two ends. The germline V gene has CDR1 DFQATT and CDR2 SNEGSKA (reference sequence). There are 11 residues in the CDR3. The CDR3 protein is CSASYSYGYTF. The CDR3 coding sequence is TGCAGTGCTAGTTACAGTTATGGCTACACCTTC.

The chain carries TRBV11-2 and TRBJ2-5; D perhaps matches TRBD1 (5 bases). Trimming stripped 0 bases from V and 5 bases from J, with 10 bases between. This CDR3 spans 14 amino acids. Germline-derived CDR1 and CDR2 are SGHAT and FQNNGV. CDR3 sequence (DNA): TGTGCCAGCAGCTTAGATAGGGGTTGGGAGACCCAGTACTTC. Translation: CASSLDRGWETQYF.

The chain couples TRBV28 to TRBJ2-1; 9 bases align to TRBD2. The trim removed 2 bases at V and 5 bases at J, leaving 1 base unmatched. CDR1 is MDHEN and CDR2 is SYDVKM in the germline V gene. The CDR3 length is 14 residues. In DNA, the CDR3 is TGTGCCAGCAGTTTAGCGGGGGGGCACAATGAGCAGTTCTTC. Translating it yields CASSLAGGHNEQFF.

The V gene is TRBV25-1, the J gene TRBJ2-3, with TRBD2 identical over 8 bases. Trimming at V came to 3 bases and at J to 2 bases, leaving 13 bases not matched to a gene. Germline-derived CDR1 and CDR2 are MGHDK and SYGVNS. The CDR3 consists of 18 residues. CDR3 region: CASSDPPEAGAFTDTQYF. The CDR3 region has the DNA TGTGCCAGCAGTGATCCCCCGGAAGCGGGGGCCTTCACAGATACGCAGTATTTT. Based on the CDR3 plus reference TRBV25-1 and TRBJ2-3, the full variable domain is EADIYQTPRYLVIGTGKKITLECSQTMGHDKMYWYQQDPGMELHLIHYSYGVNSTEKGDLSSESTVSRIRTEHFPLTLESARPSHTSQYLCASSDPPEAGAFTDTQYFGPGTRLTVL.

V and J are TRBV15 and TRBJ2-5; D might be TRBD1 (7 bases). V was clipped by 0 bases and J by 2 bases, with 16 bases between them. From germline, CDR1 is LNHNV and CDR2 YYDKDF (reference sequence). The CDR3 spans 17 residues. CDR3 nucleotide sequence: TGTGCCACCAGCAGAGATGGAGGGGGCCGACTACAAGAGACCCAGTACTTC. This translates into CATSRDGGGRLQETQYF. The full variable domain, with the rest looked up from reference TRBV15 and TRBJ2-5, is DAMVIQNPRYQVTQFGKPVTLSCSQTLNHNVMYWYQQKSSQAPKLLFHYYDKDFNNEADTPDNFQSRRPNTSFCFLDIRSPGLGDTAMYLCATSRDGGGRLQETQYFGPGTRLLVL.

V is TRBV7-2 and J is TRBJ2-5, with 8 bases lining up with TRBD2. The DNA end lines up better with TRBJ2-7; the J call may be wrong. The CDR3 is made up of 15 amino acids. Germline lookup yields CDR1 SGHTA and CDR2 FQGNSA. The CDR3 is CASSPRGGGVYEQYF. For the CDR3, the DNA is TGTGCCAGCAGCCCCCGGGGGGGAGGAGTTTACGAGCAGTACTTC.

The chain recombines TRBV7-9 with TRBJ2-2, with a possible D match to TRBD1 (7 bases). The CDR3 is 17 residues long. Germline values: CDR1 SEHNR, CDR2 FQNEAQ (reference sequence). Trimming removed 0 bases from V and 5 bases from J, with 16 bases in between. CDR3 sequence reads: CASSLADRLRGTGELFF. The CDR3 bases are TGTGCCAGCAGCTTAGCGGACAGGCTACGGGGGACCGGGGAGCTGTTTTTT. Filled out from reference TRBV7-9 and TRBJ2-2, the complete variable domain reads DTGVSQNPRHKITKRGQNVTFRCDPISEHNRLYWYRQTLGQGPEFLTYFQNEAQLEKSRLLSDRFSAERPKGSFSTLEIQRTEQGDSAMYLCASSLADRLRGTGELFFGEGSRLTVL.